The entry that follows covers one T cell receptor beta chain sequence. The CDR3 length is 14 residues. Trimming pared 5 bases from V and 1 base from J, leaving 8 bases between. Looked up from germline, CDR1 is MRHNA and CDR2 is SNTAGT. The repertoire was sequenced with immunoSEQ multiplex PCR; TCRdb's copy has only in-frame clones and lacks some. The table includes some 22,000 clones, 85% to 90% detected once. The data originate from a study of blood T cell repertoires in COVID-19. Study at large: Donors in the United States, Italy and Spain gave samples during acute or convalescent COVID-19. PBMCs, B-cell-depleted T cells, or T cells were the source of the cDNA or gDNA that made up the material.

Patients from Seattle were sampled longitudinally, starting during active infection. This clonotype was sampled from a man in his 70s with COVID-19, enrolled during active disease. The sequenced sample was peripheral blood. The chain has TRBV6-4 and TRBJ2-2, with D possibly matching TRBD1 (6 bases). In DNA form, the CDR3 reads TGTGCCAGCAGTAAGGGACAGAACACCGGGGAGCTGTTTTTT. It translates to CASSKGQNTGELFF.